This record covers a single TCR beta chain. Its antigen remains unidentified. The junction shows a germline mismatch at one end, possibly a read error. The data were obtained in a study of T-cell reconstitution after alpha-beta-depleted transplantation in children. Findings and limits, study-wide: Expanded graft clones numbering several hundred reportedly gave rise to alpha-beta T cells about two months after transplant. Once a year had passed after transplant, T-cell counts and diversity came mostly from newly produced T cells.

Unique molecular identifiers were incorporated when the TCRbeta library was constructed. TCRdb passed the PCR reads through MiXCR, listing each CDR3 protein once. The sample records 77,000 or so distinct CDR3 sequences, 15% to 20% being singletons. Sequences were derived from PBMCs, mostly from graft donor cells, sampled 360 days after TCRalphabeta/CD19-depleted stem cell transplant. The TCR comes from a male patient aged 2-9 years who had a stem cell transplant for acute lymphoblastic leukemia, so the T cells may come from the graft donor.

CDR3 DNA: TGTGCCAGCAGCCCCGGGAGGATCTATGGCTACACCTTC. This translates into CASSPGRIYGYTF. The chain joins TRBV4-1 to TRBJ1-2; D remains unclear. CDR1 and CDR2 from the germline V gene are MGHRA and YSYEKL. The CDR3 runs to 13 residues.